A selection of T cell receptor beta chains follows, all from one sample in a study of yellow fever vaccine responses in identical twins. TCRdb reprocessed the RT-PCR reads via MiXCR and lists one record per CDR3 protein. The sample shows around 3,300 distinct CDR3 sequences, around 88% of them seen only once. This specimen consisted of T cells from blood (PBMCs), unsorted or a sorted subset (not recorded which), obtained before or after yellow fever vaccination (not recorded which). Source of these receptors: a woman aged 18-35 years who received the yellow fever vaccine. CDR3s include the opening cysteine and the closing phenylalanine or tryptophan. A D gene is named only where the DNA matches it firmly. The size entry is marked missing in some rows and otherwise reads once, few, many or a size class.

CDR3aa: CASSRGTLAKNIQYF; CDR3nt: TGCGCCAGCAGTCGGGGGACCTTAGCCAAAAACATTCAGTACTTC; abundance: -; j_gene: TRBJ2-4; d_gene: -; v_gene: TRBV5-1
CDR3aa: CASSSPAGELFF; CDR3nt: TGCGCCAGCAGCAGTCCCGCCGGGGAGCTGTTTTTT; abundance: -; j_gene: TRBJ2-2; d_gene: -; v_gene: TRBV4-3
CDR3aa: CATSRDRGQGWDYGYTF; CDR3nt: TGTGCCACCAGCAGAGATAGGGGACAGGGTTGGGACTATGGCTACACCTTC; abundance: -; j_gene: TRBJ1-2; d_gene: TRBD1; v_gene: TRBV15
CDR3aa: CASSQSGRPKYGYTF; CDR3nt: TGCGCCAGCAGTCAATCAGGCAGGCCGAAATATGGCTACACCTTC; abundance: -; j_gene: TRBJ1-2; d_gene: -; v_gene: TRBV23-1
CDR3aa: CASSQDRGEKLFF; CDR3nt: TGCGCCAGCAGCCAAGATCGCGGCGAAAAACTGTTTTTT; abundance: few; j_gene: TRBJ1-4; d_gene: -; v_gene: TRBV4-1
CDR3aa: CASSQDGTSNREQYF; CDR3nt: TGTGCCAGCAGCCAAGATGGGACTAGCAATCGCGAGCAGTACTTC; abundance: -; j_gene: TRBJ2-7; d_gene: TRBD2; v_gene: TRBV4-2
CDR3aa: CAWVGDAEAFF; CDR3nt: TGTGCCTGGGTAGGTGACGCTGAAGCTTTCTTT; abundance: -; j_gene: TRBJ1-1; d_gene: -; v_gene: TRBV30
CDR3aa: CASSQEGSGTGVNEQYF; CDR3nt: TGCGCCAGCAGCCAAGAGGGTTCTGGGACAGGGGTTAACGAGCAGTACTTC; abundance: few; j_gene: TRBJ2-7; d_gene: TRBD1; v_gene: TRBV4-3
CDR3aa: CASSFTRGRLDEQFF; CDR3nt: TGTGCCAGCAGCTTCACCCGGGGGCGATTGGATGAGCAGTTCTTC; abundance: -; j_gene: TRBJ2-1; d_gene: -; v_gene: TRBV11-1
CDR3aa: CASSLMGAVNTEAFF; CDR3nt: TGCGCCAGCAGCTTGATGGGAGCCGTGAACACTGAAGCTTTCTTT; abundance: -; j_gene: TRBJ1-1; d_gene: -; v_gene: TRBV5-1
CDR3aa: CATSRADVGQYF; CDR3nt: TGTGCCACCAGCAGAGCGGATGTGGGGCAGTACTTC; abundance: -; j_gene: TRBJ2-7; d_gene: -; v_gene: TRBV15
CDR3aa: CASSAGTGYSYEQYF; CDR3nt: TGTGCCAGCTCCGCCGGGACAGGATACTCCTACGAGCAGTACTTC; abundance: -; j_gene: TRBJ2-7; d_gene: TRBD1; v_gene: TRBV18
CDR3aa: CASSAIEPEETQYF; CDR3nt: TGTGCCAGCAGCGCAATCGAACCGGAAGAGACCCAGTACTTC; abundance: -; j_gene: TRBJ2-5; d_gene: -; v_gene: TRBV5-5
CDR3aa: CASSGTEGGAETQYF; CDR3nt: TGCGCCAGCAGCGGTACGGAGGGAGGTGCAGAGACCCAGTACTTC; abundance: -; j_gene: TRBJ2-5; d_gene: -; v_gene: TRBV5-1
CDR3aa: CASSSTGDAGNTIYF; CDR3nt: TGTGCCAGCAGTTCCACAGGGGATGCTGGAAACACCATATATTTT; abundance: -; j_gene: TRBJ1-3; d_gene: TRBD1; v_gene: TRBV6-5
CDR3aa: CASSTTGPLEQFF; CDR3nt: TGTGCCAGCAGCACTACAGGGCCCCTTGAGCAGTTCTTC; abundance: -; j_gene: TRBJ2-1; d_gene: -; v_gene: TRBV11-1
CDR3aa: CSVSTVPDYEQFF; CDR3nt: TGCAGCGTCTCCACGGTCCCAGACTATGAGCAGTTCTTC; abundance: -; j_gene: TRBJ2-1; d_gene: -; v_gene: TRBV29-1
CDR3aa: CASSPDSRGTGELFF; CDR3nt: TGTGCCAGCAGCCCCGACTCGCGGGGGACCGGGGAGCTGTTTTTT; abundance: -; j_gene: TRBJ2-2; d_gene: TRBD2; v_gene: TRBV11-3
CDR3aa: CASSPPSTRPKETQYF; CDR3nt: TGTGCCAGCTCACCACCGTCGACTAGACCCAAAGAGACCCAGTACTTC; abundance: -; j_gene: TRBJ2-5; d_gene: -; v_gene: TRBV18
CDR3aa: CSVEKRQGNEQFF; CDR3nt: TGCAGCGTTGAAAAGAGGCAGGGCAATGAGCAGTTCTTC; abundance: -; j_gene: TRBJ2-1; d_gene: -; v_gene: TRBV29-1
CDR3aa: CAWSVRTALAKNIQYF; CDR3nt: TGTGCCTGGAGTGTTCGGACAGCACTAGCCAAAAACATTCAGTACTTC; abundance: -; j_gene: TRBJ2-4; d_gene: -; v_gene: TRBV30
CDR3aa: CSARAEDEKLFF; CDR3nt: TGCAGTGCTAGAGCGGAAGATGAAAAACTGTTTTTT; abundance: -; j_gene: TRBJ1-4; d_gene: -; v_gene: TRBV20-1
CDR3aa: CSAAPTAYRQFF; CDR3nt: TGCAGTGCCGCTCCCACGGCCTACAGGCAGTTCTTC; abundance: -; j_gene: TRBJ2-1; d_gene: -; v_gene: TRBV20-1
CDR3aa: CASSQDTAPPTDEQFF; CDR3nt: TGTGCCAGCAGCCAAGATACAGCCCCTCCTACGGATGAGCAGTTCTTC; abundance: -; j_gene: TRBJ2-1; d_gene: -; v_gene: TRBV3-1
CDR3aa: CSVRGSLDIQYF; CDR3nt: TGCAGTGTCCGCGGGAGTTTGGACATTCAGTACTTC; abundance: -; j_gene: TRBJ2-4; d_gene: TRBD2; v_gene: TRBV20-1
CDR3aa: CASSGPDYEQYF; CDR3nt: TGTGCCAGTAGTGGACCTGACTACGAGCAGTACTTC; abundance: -; j_gene: TRBJ2-7; d_gene: -; v_gene: TRBV19
CDR3aa: CASSQGAALWYGYTF; CDR3nt: TGTGCCAGCAGCCAAGGGGCGGCCTTGTGGTATGGCTACACCTTC; abundance: -; j_gene: TRBJ1-2; d_gene: -; v_gene: TRBV3-1
CDR3aa: CASSLGGRYEQYF; CDR3nt: TGTGCCAGCAGCTTAGGGGGTCGCTACGAGCAGTACTTC; abundance: -; j_gene: TRBJ2-7; d_gene: -; v_gene: TRBV11-3
CDR3aa: CASSLGQTGPGELFF; CDR3nt: TGTGCCAGCAGCTTAGGCCAGACTGGGCCCGGGGAGCTGTTTTTT; abundance: -; j_gene: TRBJ2-2; d_gene: -; v_gene: TRBV11-1